The rows below give T cell receptor beta chains drawn from one sample of a study of blood T cell repertoires in COVID-19. Repertoires were generated with immunoSEQ multiplex PCR, while TCRdb's copy carries only in-frame clones and drops some. The sample holds tens of thousands of clones, 80% to 95% seen once. Specimen: peripheral blood. These receptors were taken from a human donor in a cohort sampled during active COVID-19. Both conserved end residues are part of each CDR3. D genes are given only for firm matches. The listing skips clone size in some rows; elsewhere it reads once, few, many or a size class.

TGCGCCAGCAGCTTGACAGGGCCCGGGGAGACCCAGTACTTC	CASSLTGPGETQYF	-	TRBV5-1	TRBJ2-5	-
TGTGCCAGTACCGCAGACTTAAGCGCTGAAGCTTTCTTT	CASTADLSAEAFF	-	TRBV19	TRBJ1-1	-
TGTGCCAGCAGCTGGGACAGGGGAGGCACTGAAGCTTTCTTT	CASSWDRGGTEAFF	-	TRBV5-4	TRBJ1-1	TRBD1
TGTGCCAGCAGCCAAGTAGACAGCGAGCAGTACTTC	CASSQVDSEQYF	-	TRBV3-1/TRBV3-2	TRBJ2-7	-
TGTGCCAGTAGTATAGTTGCGGGAGTGGATGAGCAGTTCTTC	CASSIVAGVDEQFF	once	TRBV19	TRBJ2-1	TRBD2
TGTGCCAGCAGTGAACTGGACAGGGTTTCACCCCTCCACTTT	CASSELDRVSPLHF	few	TRBV6-1	TRBJ1-6	TRBD1
TGTGCCAGCAGCCAACGAGACAGGGGGGATTCACCCCTCCACTTT	CASSQRDRGDSPLHF	-	TRBV3-1/TRBV3-2	TRBJ1-6	TRBD1
TGTGCCTGGAGAAGCACCGGAGGGATCGGCTACACCTTC	CAWRSTGGIGYTF	-	TRBV30	TRBJ1-2	-
TGTGCCAGCTCCCCGCCCGGACTAGCGGGAGTCTCCGAGCAGTACTTC	CASSPPGLAGVSEQYF	-	TRBV18	TRBJ2-7	TRBD2
TGTGCCAGCAGCTTGCCAGGGAACTACACTGAAGCTTTCTTT	CASSLPGNYTEAFF	-	TRBV5-5	TRBJ1-1	-
TGTGCCAGCAGCCACAGGGGTGGCAATGAGCAGTTCTTC	CASSHRGGNEQFF	-	TRBV12-3/TRBV12-4	TRBJ2-1	TRBD1
TGTGCCAGCAGCCCGACAGTAATCGGCGAGCAGTACTTC	CASSPTVIGEQYF	-	TRBV6-6	TRBJ2-7	-
TGTGCCAGCAGCCAAGTTACACAGGGGGCGTTTGGCTACACCTTC	CASSQVTQGAFGYTF	few	TRBV4-2	TRBJ1-2	TRBD1
TGTGCCAGCAGGGACCCGGGACAGCCATACTATGGCTACACCTTC	CASRDPGQPYYGYTF	-	TRBV25-1	TRBJ1-2	TRBD1
TGTGCCAGCAGTTACCGAGGTTACAATGAGCAGTTCTTC	CASSYRGYNEQFF	-	TRBV6-5	TRBJ2-1	-
TGTGCCAGTCAGGGGTATGGTGCCTACGAGCAGTACTTC	CASQGYGAYEQYF	-	TRBV6-5	TRBJ2-7	-
TGTGCCACCAGCCGATACGGGGTCACTGAAGCTTTCTTT	CATSRYGVTEAFF	-	TRBV15	TRBJ1-1	-
TGTGCCAGCGCTGGGACTAGCGGGACCAGCTCCTACAATGAGCAGTTCTTC	CASAGTSGTSSYNEQFF	once	TRBV27	TRBJ2-1	TRBD2
TGTGCCAGCAGCTTAGCAGGGGCCGGCACAGATACGCAGTATTTT	CASSLAGAGTDTQYF	once	TRBV11-2	TRBJ2-3	-
TGTGCCAGCAGCTTAGTGGACACGCGGGAGGACACAGATACGCAGTATTTT	CASSLVDTREDTDTQYF	-	TRBV7-2	TRBJ2-3	TRBD2
TGTGCCAGCATGGGAGGGACAGGGCTCTACAATGAGCAGTTCTTC	CASMGGTGLYNEQFF	-	TRBV27	TRBJ2-1	TRBD1
TGTGCCAGCAGTCCGGGACAGGGCTCGACTAATGAAAAACTGTTTTTT	CASSPGQGSTNEKLFF	-	TRBV2	TRBJ1-4	TRBD1
TGTGCCAGCAGTGGCCCGGGACAGGCCCTCTTC	CASSGPGQALF	-	TRBV2	TRBJ2-1	TRBD1
TGTGCCAGCAGTTGGACAGTCGGGGCGGCCCAGTACTTC	CASSWTVGAAQYF	-	TRBV28	TRBJ2-5	-
TGTGCCAGCAGTCCTGGACTTGCTGTTTACGGGGAGCTGTTTTTT	CASSPGLAVYGELFF	-	TRBV6-5	TRBJ2-2	-
TGTGCCAGCAGCTTACAGGGGTTGGATGGCTACACCTTC	CASSLQGLDGYTF	few	TRBV7-9	TRBJ1-2	-
TGTGCCAGCAGTGAAGATTTGGGGGCGCCCTACGAGCAGTACTTC	CASSEDLGAPYEQYF	-	TRBV2	TRBJ2-7	-
TGTGCCAGCAGTTCCGGGACATTCTATAATTCACCCCTCCACTTT	CASSSGTFYNSPLHF	-	TRBV27	TRBJ1-6	-
TGTGCCAGCAGTTCTGTGACAGGGGGTCAGCCCCAGCATTTT	CASSSVTGGQPQHF	-	TRBV6-5	TRBJ1-5	TRBD1